A single sample is the source of the 12 T cell receptor beta chains below, sequenced in a study of identical twins. TCRdb re-derived calls from the 5' RACE reads in MiXCR, one entry per CDR3 protein. Of about 530,000 distinct CDR3 sequences in the sample, around 24% are singletons; the top ten hold approximately 0.52%. These same data were also listed under a study on yellow fever vaccine responses in identical twins.

Sequenced input: CD4+ T cells sorted from blood. Source of these receptors: a young woman in good health.

J is TRBJ2-5 and V is TRBV5-1, with TRBD2 identical over 11 bases. Germline lookup yields CDR1 SGHRS and CDR2 YFSETQ. With V trimmed by 0 bases and J by 1 base, 2 bases remained unmatched. This CDR3 has 16 amino acids. CDR3: CASSLGLAGFQETQYF. The CDR3 DNA sequence: TGCGCCAGCAGCTTGGGACTAGCGGGGTTCCAAGAGACCCAGTACTTC.

Only a few counts were recorded for this clonotype. The gene calls are TRBV6-2 or TRBV6-3 and TRBJ2-2, with TRBD2 identical over 7 bases. CDR1 and CDR2 (germline): MNHEY, SVGEGT. This CDR3 spans 20 amino acids. The V gene end was trimmed by 0 bases and the J gene end by 6 bases; junction bases not matched to a gene: 19. CDR3 sequence: CASSYSPRDWTSGGPGELFF. Written as DNA, the CDR3 is TGTGCCAGCAGTTACTCCCCCAGGGACTGGACTAGTGGAGGTCCCGGGGAGCTGTTTTTT.

V is TRBV5-1 and J is TRBJ2-7; maybe TRBD2 (5 bases). Germline CDR1 and CDR2: SGHRS and YFSETQ. Trimming removed 0 bases at V and 5 bases at J, with 12 bases between. CDR3 length: 14 residues. The DNA of the CDR3 is TGCGCCAGCAGCTTGGGAGGACTTTCCAACGAGCAGTACTTC. Its protein product is CASSLGGLSNEQYF.

DNA of the CDR3: TGTGCCACCAGCAGAGGATACGGATGGTCAGGAGCAAGCACAGATACGCAGTATTTT. This codes for CATSRGYGWSGASTDTQYF. This rearrangement joins TRBV15 to TRBJ2-3; no reliable D call. The CDR3 covers 19 residues. Germline V gene data show CDR1 as LNHNV and CDR2 as YYDKDF (reference sequence). Trimming took off 1 base at V and 0 bases at J, with 20 bases between the two ends.

This clonotype was recorded many times. The chain recombines TRBV5-1 with TRBJ1-1; D is ambiguous. The germline V and J ends were trimmed by 0 bases and 1 base, with 10 bases remaining between them. The CDR3 loop spans 15 amino acids. In germline, CDR1 is SGHRS, CDR2 YFSETQ. CDR3 DNA: TGCGCCAGCAGCTTGGGGGGTTGGGGGAACACTGAAGCTTTCTTT. This translates into CASSLGGWGNTEAFF. The full variable domain, in which reference TRBV5-1 and TRBJ1-1 provide the parts outside the CDR3, is KAGVTQTPRYLIKTRGQQVTLSCSPISGHRSVSWYQQTPGQGLQFLFEYFSETQRNKGNFPGRFSGRQFSNSRSEMNVSTLELGDSALYLCASSLGGWGNTEAFFGQGTRLTVV.

The chain links TRBV25-1 to TRBJ2-1; 10 nucleotides align to TRBD2. V was pared by 8 bases and J by 0 bases, with 4 bases of the junction left unmatched. This CDR3 is built from 15 residues. Looked up from germline, CDR1 is MGHDK and CDR2 is SYGVNS. The chain's CDR3 is CASALAGGSYNEQFF. Here the CDR3 DNA reads TGTGCCAGCGCGTTAGCGGGAGGCTCCTACAATGAGCAGTTCTTC. Together with reference TRBV25-1 and TRBJ2-1, the CDR3 gives the full variable domain: EADIYQTPRYLVIGTGKKITLECSQTMGHDKMYWYQQDPGMELHLIHYSYGVNSTEKGDLSSESTVSRIRTEHFPLTLESARPSHTSQYLCASALAGGSYNEQFFGPGTRLTVL.

CDR3 sequence (DNA): TGCGCCAGCAGCACATCAGGGGCCCAAGAGACCCAGTACTTC. Amino acids: CASSTSGAQETQYF. J is TRBJ2-5 and V is TRBV5-1; maybe TRBD1 (6 bases). The CDR3 contains 14 residues. Germline V CDR1 and CDR2: SGHRS, YFSETQ. The V gene lost 4 bases and the J gene lost 1 base, with 11 bases spanning the gap.

The V and J genes are TRBV9 and TRBJ2-7; 9 bases agree with TRBD1. V trimming: 2 bases; J trimming: 3 bases; junction bases outside the gene matches: 3. The CDR3 runs to 14 residues. Germline V gene sequence: CDR1 SGDLS, CDR2 YYNGEE. The DNA of the CDR3 is TGTGCCAGCAGCGTCCGGGGACAGGGCTACGAGCAGTACTTC. Its protein is CASSVRGQGYEQYF.

V gene TRBV28 combines with J gene TRBJ2-7; possibly TRBD2 for D (6 bases). Germline loops: CDR1 MDHEN, CDR2 SYDVKM. This CDR3 spans 14 amino acids. Trimming left V 8 bases short and J 1 base short, with 15 bases between. The CDR3 DNA reads TGTGCCAGCGGTAGCGGTGGGAAGTCCTACGAGCAGTACGTC. It codes for CASGSGGKSYEQYV.

The chain couples TRBV20-1 to TRBJ2-5; 12 nucleotides align to TRBD2. Unmatched junction bases numbered 13, after V lost 0 bases and J lost 2 bases. The CDR3 runs to 19 residues. Germline V gene sequence: CDR1 DFQATT, CDR2 SNEGSKA (reference sequence). CDR3 coding DNA: TGCAGTGCTAGAGACCCCAGGTCCCCTAGCGGGGGGGAACAAGAGACCCAGTACTTC. It specifies CSARDPRSPSGGEQETQYF.

This rearrangement joins TRBV2 to TRBJ2-1; 9 positions match TRBD1. The V gene's germline CDR1 is SNHLY and CDR2 FYNNEI. The junction had 10 bases not matched to a gene; V was cut back by 6 bases and J by 4 bases. The CDR3 contains 16 residues. The CDR3 DNA reads as TGTGCCAGCAGGGCCCTTATAGGGACAGGGTACAATGAGCAGTTCTTC. Protein: CASRALIGTGYNEQFF.

The chain is built from TRBV7-9 and TRBJ1-1; D is ambiguous. Germline V gene lookup returns CDR1 SEHNR and CDR2 FQNEAQ (reference sequence). This CDR3 is 13 amino acids long. Trimming stripped 5 bases from V and 5 bases from J, with 12 bases between. The chain's CDR3 is CASSHLLGTEAFF. CDR3 nucleotide sequence: TGTGCCAGCAGCCACCTCCTGGGGACTGAAGCTTTCTTT.